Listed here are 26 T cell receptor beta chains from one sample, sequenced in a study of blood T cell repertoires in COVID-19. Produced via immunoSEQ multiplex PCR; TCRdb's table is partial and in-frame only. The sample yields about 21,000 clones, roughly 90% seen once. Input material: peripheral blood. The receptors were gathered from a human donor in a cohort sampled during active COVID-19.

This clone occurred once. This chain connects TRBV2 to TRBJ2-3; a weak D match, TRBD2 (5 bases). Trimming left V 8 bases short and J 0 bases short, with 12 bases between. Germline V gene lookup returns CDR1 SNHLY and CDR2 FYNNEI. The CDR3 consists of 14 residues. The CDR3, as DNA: TGTGCCAGCTCTTCGGGGAGTAGCACAGATACGCAGTATTTT. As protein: CASSSGSSTDTQYF.

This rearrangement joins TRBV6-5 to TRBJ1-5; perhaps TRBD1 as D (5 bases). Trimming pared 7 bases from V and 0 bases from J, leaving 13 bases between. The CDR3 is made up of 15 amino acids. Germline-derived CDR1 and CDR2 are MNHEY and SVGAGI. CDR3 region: CASNPTAYSNQPQHF. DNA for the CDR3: TGTGCCAGCAACCCGACAGCCTATAGCAATCAGCCCCAGCATTTT.

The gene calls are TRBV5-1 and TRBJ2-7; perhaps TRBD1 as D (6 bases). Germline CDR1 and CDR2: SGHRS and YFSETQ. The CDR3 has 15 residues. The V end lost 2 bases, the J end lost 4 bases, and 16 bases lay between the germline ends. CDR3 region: CASSLIQGGYYEQYF. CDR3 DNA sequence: TGCGCCAGCAGCTTAATACAGGGTGGTTATTACGAGCAGTACTTC.

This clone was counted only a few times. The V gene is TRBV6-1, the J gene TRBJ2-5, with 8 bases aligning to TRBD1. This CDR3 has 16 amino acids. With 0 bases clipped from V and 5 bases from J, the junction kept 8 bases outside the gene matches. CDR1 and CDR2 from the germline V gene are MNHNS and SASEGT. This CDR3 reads CASSEAPGGGVETQYF. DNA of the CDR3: TGTGCCAGCAGTGAAGCTCCAGGGGGCGGGGTGGAGACCCAGTACTTC.

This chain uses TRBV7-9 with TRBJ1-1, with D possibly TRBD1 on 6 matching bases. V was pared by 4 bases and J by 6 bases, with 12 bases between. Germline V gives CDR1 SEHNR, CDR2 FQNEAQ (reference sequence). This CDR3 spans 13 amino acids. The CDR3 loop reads CASSYREGAEAFF. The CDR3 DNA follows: TGTGCCAGCAGCTACAGGGAGGGGGCTGAAGCTTTCTTT.

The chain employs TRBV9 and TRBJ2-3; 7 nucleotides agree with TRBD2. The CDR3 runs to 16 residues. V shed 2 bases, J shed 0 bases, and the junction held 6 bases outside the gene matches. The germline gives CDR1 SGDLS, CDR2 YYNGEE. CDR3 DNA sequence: TGTGCCAGCAGCGTGGGGACTATGCATAGCACAGATACGCAGTATTTT. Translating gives CASSVGTMHSTDTQYF.

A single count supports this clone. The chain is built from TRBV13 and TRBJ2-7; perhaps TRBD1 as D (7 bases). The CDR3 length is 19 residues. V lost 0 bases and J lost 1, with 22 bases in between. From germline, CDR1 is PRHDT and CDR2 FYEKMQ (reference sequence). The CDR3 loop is CASSLGLSMLAGGSYEQYF. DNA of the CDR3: TGTGCCAGCAGCTTAGGCCTCTCGATGTTGGCAGGGGGGTCCTACGAGCAGTACTTC.

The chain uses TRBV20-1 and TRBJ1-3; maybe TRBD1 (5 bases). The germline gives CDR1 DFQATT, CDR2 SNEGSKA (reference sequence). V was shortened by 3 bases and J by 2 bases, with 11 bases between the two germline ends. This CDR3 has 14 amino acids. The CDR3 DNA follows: TGCAGTGCTAGTCCAGGGTCTACTGGAAACACCATATATTTT. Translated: CSASPGSTGNTIYF.

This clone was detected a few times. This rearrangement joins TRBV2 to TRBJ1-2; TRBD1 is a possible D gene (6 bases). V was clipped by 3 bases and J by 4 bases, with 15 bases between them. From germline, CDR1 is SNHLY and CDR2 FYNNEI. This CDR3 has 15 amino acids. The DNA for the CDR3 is TGTGCCAGCAGTGAGGGGGGGGCGCAGGTCTATGGCTACACCTTC. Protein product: CASSEGGAQVYGYTF.

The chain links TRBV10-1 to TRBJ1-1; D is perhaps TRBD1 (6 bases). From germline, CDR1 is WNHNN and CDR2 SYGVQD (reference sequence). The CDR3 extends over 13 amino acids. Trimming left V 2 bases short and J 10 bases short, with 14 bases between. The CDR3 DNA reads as TGCGCCAGCAGTGAGAACTCAGGGGCGGCAGCTTTCTTT. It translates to CASSENSGAAAFF.

The CDR3 sequence: CASSQRDTEETQYF. The CDR3, as DNA: TGTGCCAGCAGCCAACGGGACACTGAAGAGACCCAGTACTTC. V usage is TRBV7-2 and J usage is TRBJ2-5, with a weak D call TRBD1 (6 bases). V lost 5 bases, J lost 3 bases, and 13 bases lay in between. Germline V CDR1 and CDR2: SGHTA, FQGNSA. The CDR3 loop spans 14 amino acids.

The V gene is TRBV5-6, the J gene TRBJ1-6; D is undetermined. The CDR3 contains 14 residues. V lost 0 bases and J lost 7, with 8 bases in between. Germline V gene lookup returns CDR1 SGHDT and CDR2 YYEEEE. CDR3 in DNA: TGTGCCAGCAGCTTGGGAGGGTACAATTCACCCCTCCACTTT. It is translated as CASSLGGYNSPLHF.

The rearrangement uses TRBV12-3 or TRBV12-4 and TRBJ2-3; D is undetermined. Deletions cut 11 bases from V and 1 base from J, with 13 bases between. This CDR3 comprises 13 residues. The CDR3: CASKTDGTDTQYF. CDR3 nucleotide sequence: TGTGCCTCCAAGACTGATGGCACAGATACGCAGTATTTT.

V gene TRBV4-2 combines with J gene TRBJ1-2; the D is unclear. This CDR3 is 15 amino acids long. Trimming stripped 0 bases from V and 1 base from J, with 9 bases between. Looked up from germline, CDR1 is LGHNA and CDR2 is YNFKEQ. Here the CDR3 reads CASSQDSGNNYGYTF. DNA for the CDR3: TGTGCCAGCAGCCAAGATTCAGGAAATAACTATGGCTACACCTTC.

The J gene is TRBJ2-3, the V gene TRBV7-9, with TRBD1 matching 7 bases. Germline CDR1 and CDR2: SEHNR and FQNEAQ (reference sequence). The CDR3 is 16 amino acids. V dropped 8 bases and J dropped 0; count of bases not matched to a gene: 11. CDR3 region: CASPITGAPSTDTQYF. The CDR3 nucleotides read TGTGCCAGCCCGATTACAGGGGCACCTAGCACAGATACGCAGTATTTT.

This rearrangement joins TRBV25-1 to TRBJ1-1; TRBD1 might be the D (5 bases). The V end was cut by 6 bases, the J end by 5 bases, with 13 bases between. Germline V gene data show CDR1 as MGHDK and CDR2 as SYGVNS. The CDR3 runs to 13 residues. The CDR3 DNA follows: TGTGCCAGCAGACCGGGACTCTGGACTGAAGCTTTCTTT. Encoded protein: CASRPGLWTEAFF. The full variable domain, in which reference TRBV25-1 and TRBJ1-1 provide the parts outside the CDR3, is EADIYQTPRYLVIGTGKKITLECSQTMGHDKMYWYQQDPGMELHLIHYSYGVNSTEKGDLSSESTVSRIRTEHFPLTLESARPSHTSQYLCASRPGLWTEAFFGQGTRLTVV.

The CDR3 reads CASSGGGGLGGYTF. The CDR3, as DNA: TGTGCCAGCAGCGGCGGGGGGGGCTTAGGTGGCTACACCTTC. The chain carries TRBV27 and TRBJ1-2, with D maybe TRBD1 (6 bases). With 6 bases removed from V and 7 bases from J, the gap between germline ends came to 18 bases. The CDR3 runs to 14 residues. The germline V gene has CDR1 MNHEY and CDR2 SMNVEV (reference sequence).

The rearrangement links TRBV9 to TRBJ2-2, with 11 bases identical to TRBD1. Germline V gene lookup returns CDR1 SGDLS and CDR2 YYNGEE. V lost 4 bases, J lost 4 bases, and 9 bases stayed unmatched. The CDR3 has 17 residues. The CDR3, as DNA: TGTGCCAGCAGCCCCCAACCCGGGACAGGGGGCACCGGGGAGCTGTTTTTT. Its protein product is CASSPQPGTGGTGELFF. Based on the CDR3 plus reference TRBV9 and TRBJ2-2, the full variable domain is DSGVTQTPKHLITATGQRVTLRCSPRSGDLSVYWYQQSLDQGLQFLIQYYNGEERAKGNILERFSAQQFPDLHSELNLSSLELGDSALYFCASSPQPGTGGTGELFFGEGSRLTVL.

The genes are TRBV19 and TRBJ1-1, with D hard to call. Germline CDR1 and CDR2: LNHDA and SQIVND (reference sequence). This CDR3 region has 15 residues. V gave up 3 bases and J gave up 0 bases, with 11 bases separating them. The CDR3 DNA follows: TGTGCCAGTAGTATTAACTACGGGTTGAACACTGAAGCTTTCTTT. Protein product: CASSINYGLNTEAFF. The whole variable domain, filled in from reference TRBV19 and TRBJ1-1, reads DGGITQSPKYLFRKEGQNVTLSCEQNLNHDAMYWYRQDPGQGLRLIYYSQIVNDFQKGDIAEGYSVSREKKESFPLTVTSAQKNPTAFYLCASSINYGLNTEAFFGQGTRLTVV.

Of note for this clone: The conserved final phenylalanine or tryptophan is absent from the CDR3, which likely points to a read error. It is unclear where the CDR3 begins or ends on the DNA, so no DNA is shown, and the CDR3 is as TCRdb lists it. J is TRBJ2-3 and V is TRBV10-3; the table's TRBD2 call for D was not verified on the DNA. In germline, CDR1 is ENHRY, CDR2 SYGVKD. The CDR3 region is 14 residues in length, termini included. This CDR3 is CATKRSVGEGGHQM.

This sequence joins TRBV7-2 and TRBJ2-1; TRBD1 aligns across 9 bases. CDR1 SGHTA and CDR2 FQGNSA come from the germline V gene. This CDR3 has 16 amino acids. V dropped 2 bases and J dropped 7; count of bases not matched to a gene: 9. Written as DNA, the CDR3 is TGTGCCAGCAGCTTATTCCGGGACAGGGTCTGGAATGAGCAGTTCTTC. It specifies CASSLFRDRVWNEQFF.

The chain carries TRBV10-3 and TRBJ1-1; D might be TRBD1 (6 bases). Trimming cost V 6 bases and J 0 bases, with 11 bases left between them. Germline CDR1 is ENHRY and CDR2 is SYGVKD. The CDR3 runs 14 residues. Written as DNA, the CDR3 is TGTGCCATCAGAATCGGACAGATGAACACTGAAGCTTTCTTT. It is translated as CAIRIGQMNTEAFF.

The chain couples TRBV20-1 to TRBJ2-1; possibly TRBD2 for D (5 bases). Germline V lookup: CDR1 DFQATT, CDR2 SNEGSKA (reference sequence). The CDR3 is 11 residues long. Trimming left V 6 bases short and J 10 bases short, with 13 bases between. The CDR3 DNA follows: TGCAGTGCGACGAGCGGTTGGGAGCAGTTCTTC. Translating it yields CSATSGWEQFF.

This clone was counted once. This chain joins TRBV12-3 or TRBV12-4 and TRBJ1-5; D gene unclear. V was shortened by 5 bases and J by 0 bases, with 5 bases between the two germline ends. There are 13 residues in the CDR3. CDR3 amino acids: CASSQNSNQPQHF. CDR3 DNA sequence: TGTGCCAGCAGTCAAAATAGCAATCAGCCCCAGCATTTT.

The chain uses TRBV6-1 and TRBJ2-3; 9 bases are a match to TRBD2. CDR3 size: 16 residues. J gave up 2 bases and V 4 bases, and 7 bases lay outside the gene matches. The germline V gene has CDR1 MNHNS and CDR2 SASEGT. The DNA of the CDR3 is TGTGCCAGCAGTGTGGGAGCGGGGGGCCTCACAGATACGCAGTATTTT. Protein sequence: CASSVGAGGLTDTQYF.

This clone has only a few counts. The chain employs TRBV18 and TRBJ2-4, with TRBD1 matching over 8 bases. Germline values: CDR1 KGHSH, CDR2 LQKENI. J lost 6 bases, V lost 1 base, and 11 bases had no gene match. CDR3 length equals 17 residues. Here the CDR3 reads CASSPLYSQGAGNIQYF. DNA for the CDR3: TGTGCCAGCTCACCACTTTACTCCCAGGGGGCGGGAAACATTCAGTACTTC.